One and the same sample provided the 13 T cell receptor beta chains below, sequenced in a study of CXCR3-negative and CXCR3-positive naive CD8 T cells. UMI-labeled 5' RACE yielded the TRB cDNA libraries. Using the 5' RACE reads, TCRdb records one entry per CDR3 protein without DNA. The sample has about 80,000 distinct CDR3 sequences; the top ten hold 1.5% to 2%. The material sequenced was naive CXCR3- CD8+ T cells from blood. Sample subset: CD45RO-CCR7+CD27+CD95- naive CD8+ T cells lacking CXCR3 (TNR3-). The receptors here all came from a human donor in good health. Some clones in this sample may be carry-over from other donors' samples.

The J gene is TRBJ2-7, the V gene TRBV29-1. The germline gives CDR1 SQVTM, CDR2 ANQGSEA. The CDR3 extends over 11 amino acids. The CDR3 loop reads CSVDSNYEQYF.

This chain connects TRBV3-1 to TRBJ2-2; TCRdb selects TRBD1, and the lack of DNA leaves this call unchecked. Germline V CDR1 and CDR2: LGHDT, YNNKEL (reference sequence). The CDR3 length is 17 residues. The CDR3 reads CASSQDPRGFNTGELFF.

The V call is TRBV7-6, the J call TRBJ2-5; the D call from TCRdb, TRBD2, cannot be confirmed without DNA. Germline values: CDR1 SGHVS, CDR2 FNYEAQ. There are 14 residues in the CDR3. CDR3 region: CASSPADHWETQYF.

The chain's CDR3 is CASSHKETGDSQETQYF. The chain links TRBV3-1 to TRBJ2-5; TCRdb selects TRBD1, and the lack of DNA leaves this call unchecked. Germline CDR1 and CDR2: LGHDT and YNNKEL (reference sequence). The CDR3 sequence is 17 residues long.

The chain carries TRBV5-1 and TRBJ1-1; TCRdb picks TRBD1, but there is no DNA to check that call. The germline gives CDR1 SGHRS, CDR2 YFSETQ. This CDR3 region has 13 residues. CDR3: CASSPGISTEAFF.

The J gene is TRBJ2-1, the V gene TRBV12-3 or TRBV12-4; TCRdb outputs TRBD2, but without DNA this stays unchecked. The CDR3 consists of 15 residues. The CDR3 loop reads CASASAVGSYNEQFF.

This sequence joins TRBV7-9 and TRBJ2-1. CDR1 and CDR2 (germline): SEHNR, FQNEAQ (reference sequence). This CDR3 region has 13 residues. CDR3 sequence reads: CASSRSEENEQFF.

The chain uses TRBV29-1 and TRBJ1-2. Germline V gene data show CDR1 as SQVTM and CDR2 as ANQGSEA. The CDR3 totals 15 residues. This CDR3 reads CSVGETGVPIHGYTF.

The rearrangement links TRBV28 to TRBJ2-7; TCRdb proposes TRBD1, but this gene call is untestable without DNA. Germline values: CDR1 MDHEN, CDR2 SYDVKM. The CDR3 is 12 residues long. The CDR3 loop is CASETGGGEQYF.

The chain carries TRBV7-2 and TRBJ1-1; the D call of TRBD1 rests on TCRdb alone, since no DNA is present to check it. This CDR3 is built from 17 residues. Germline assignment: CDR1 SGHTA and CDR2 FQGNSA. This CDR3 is CASSLEGQGARNTEAFF.

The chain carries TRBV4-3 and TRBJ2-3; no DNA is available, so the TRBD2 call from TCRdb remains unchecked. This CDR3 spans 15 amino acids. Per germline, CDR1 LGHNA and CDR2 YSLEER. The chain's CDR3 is CASSQLGLAGNTQYF.

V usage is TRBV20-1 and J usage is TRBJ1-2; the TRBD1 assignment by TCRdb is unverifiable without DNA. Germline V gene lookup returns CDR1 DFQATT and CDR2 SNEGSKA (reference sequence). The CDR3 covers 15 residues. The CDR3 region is CSARDDRGQSYGYTF.

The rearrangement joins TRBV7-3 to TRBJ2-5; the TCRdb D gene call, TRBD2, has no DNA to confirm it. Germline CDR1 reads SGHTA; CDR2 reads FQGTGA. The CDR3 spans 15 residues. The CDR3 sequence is CASSIGAGAQETQYF. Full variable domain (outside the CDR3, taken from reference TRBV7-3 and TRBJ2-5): GAGVSQTPSNKVTEKGKYVELRCDPISGHTALYWYRQSLGQGPEFLIYFQGTGAADDSGLPNDRFFAVRPEGSVSTLKIQRTERGDSAVYLCASSIGAGAQETQYFGPGTRLLVL.